This entry concerns a single TCR beta chain. Its matching antigen is unknown. The protocol was immunoSEQ multiplex PCR, while the TCRdb copy is restricted to in-frame clones and leaves out a portion. The sample yields about 100,000 clones, around 91% seen once. These data are taken from a study of T cell responses to AZD1222 COVID-19 vaccine. The germline V gene encodes CDR1 LGHNA and CDR2 YSLEER. This CDR3 has 14 residues. V gave up 1 base and J gave up 7 bases, with 13 bases separating them. Broader study findings: In the spike-specific TCR repertoire, nearly half reportedly target unmutated variant regions.

The sample here was peripheral blood, taken on day 0 of AZD1222 vaccination. The V gene is TRBV4-3, the J gene TRBJ1-2; D ambiguous. The TCR sequence derives from an adult in good health. The CDR3, as DNA: TGCGCCAGCAGCCAAGGGATCACCTTCGGTGGCTACACCTTC. It encodes CASSQGITFGGYTF.